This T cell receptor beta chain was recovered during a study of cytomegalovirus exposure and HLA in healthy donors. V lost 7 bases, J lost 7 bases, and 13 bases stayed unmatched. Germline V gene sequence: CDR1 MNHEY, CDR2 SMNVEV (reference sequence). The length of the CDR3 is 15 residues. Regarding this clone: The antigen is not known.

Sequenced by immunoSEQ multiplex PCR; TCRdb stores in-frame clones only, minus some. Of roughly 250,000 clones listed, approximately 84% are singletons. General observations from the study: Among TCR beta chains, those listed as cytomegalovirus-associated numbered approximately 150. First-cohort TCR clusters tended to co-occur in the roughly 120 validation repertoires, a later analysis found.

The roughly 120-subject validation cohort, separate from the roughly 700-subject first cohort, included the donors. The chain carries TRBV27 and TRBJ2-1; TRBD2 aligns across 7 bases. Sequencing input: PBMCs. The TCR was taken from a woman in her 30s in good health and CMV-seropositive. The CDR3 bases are TGTGCCAGCACCCTCTTCGGGGGGAGAGCGAATGAGCAGTTCTTC. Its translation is CASTLFGGRANEQFF.